The TCR beta chain under discussion was sequenced for a study of T cell repertoires in cytomegalovirus infection. As for the study in general: Selection of CMV epitopes for the study included recently identified HLA-C-restricted and well-studied HLA-B-restricted ones. Indicated by public TCR beta signatures were CMV infection and matching HLA type.

As concerns this clonotype: Its specificity is not known.

One entry per CDR3 protein, called by TCRdb with MiXCR from the reads. This table holds approximately 350,000 distinct CDR3 sequences, about 35% found once. General study results and limits: In two of eight donors, the top clonotype was HLA-C-restricted CMV-specific. There were carriers of CMV plus the relevant HLA, and cumulative public TCR beta family frequency identified them.

Trimming cost V 4 bases and J 0 bases; bases outside gene matches: 2. Per the germline V gene, CDR1 is MDHEN and CDR2 is SYDVKM. The CDR3 is 15 residues long. This rearrangement joins TRBV28 to TRBJ2-1, with 8 bases that match TRBD1. The source of this sequence is a human donor in good health (CMV status not recorded). Some clones in this sample may be carry-over from other donors' samples. The sequencing here drew on cultured PBMCs, taken from culture after CMV antigen stimulation. For the CDR3, the DNA is TGTGCCAGCAGTTACGACAGGGGCTCCTACAATGAGCAGTTCTTC. Translated, it gives CASSYDRGSYNEQFF. The complete variable domain, with remaining parts taken from reference TRBV28 and TRBJ2-1, reads DVKVTQSSRYLVKRTGEKVFLECVQDMDHENMFWYRQDPGLGLRLIYFSYDVKMKEKGDIPEGYSVSREKKERFSLILESASTNQTSMYLCASSYDRGSYNEQFFGPGTRLTVL.